The 30 T cell receptor beta chains listed next were all sequenced from one sample in a study of T cell responses to AZD1222 COVID-19 vaccine. TCRdb's copy holds only in-frame clones and misses some; the assay was immunoSEQ multiplex PCR. The table records just under 75,000 clones, over 70% of them present only once. Source: peripheral blood, taken 28 days after the second AZD1222 dose. The receptors shown here come from an adult who received the AZD1222 COVID-19 vaccine.

The V gene is TRBV19, the J gene TRBJ1-4; 10 bases are shared with TRBD1. This CDR3 has 15 residues. Trimming cost V 6 bases and J 8 bases; bases outside gene matches: 9. CDR1 is LNHDA and CDR2 is SQIVND in the germline V gene (reference sequence). The CDR3 DNA reads as TGTGCCAGTAGGGACTCCGGGACAGGGGACGAAAAACTGTTTTTT. This codes for CASRDSGTGDEKLFF.

The chain joins TRBV3-1 (or the pseudogene TRBV3-2) to TRBJ2-5; the D is unclear. The CDR3 sequence is 15 residues long. Germline V gene sequence: CDR1 LGHDT, CDR2 YNNKEL (reference sequence). Trimming stripped 0 bases from V and 0 bases from J, with 8 bases between. CDR3 sequence: CASSQDGPDQETQYF. The CDR3 nucleotides read TGTGCCAGCAGCCAAGATGGGCCAGACCAAGAGACCCAGTACTTC.

This clone has more than one count but fewer than ten. This chain connects TRBV23-1 to TRBJ1-2, with D possibly TRBD1 on 5 matching bases. TRBV23-1 is placed among ORFs of uncertain function. This CDR3 contains 17 residues. Trimming took off 0 bases at V and 4 bases at J, with 18 bases between the two ends. CDR3: CASSQSGPAPGGYGYTF. Written as DNA, the CDR3 is TGCGCCAGCAGTCAATCGGGACCCGCTCCCGGGGGCTATGGCTACACCTTC.

CDR3 protein: CASSLIGANVLTF. The CDR3 nucleotides read TGTGCCAGCAGCCTCATTGGGGCCAACGTCCTGACTTTC. The chain has TRBV6-2 or TRBV6-3 and TRBJ2-6; D unclear. Germline CDR1 and CDR2: MNHEY and SVGEGT. This CDR3 region has 13 residues. The V end was cut by 6 bases, the J end by 3 bases, with 6 bases between.

The genes are TRBV9 and TRBJ2-2, with D tentatively TRBD2 (5 bases). V was shortened by 0 bases and J by 7 bases, with 7 bases between the two germline ends. Germline V gene data show CDR1 as SGDLS and CDR2 as YYNGEE. The CDR3 runs to 13 residues. CDR3 in amino acids: CASSVGEYGELFF. CDR3 nucleotide sequence: TGTGCCAGCAGCGTAGGGGAGTACGGGGAGCTGTTTTTT.

This sequence joins TRBV6-5 and TRBJ2-3, with 9 bases aligning to TRBD1. The CDR3 runs 15 residues. The germline V gene has CDR1 MNHEY and CDR2 SVGAGI. V lost 10 bases and J lost 2; bases outside the gene matches: 10. The CDR3 here is CATQTGGEYTDTQYF. The CDR3 bases are TGTGCCACCCAGACAGGGGGGGAATACACAGATACGCAGTATTTT.

V gene TRBV4-2 combines with J gene TRBJ2-7; D is uncertain. CDR3 length equals 14 residues. Germline V gene sequence: CDR1 LGHNA, CDR2 YNFKEQ. Trimming took off 4 bases at V and 1 base at J, with 11 bases between the two ends. DNA for the CDR3: TGTGCCAGCAGCCCTCAACAGCCATCCTACGAGCAGTACTTC. It translates to CASSPQQPSYEQYF.

The rearrangement links TRBV5-1 to TRBJ1-1; TRBD1 might be the D (5 bases). Per the germline V gene, CDR1 is SGHRS and CDR2 is YFSETQ. V lost 0 bases, J lost 1 base, and 13 bases lay in between. The CDR3 covers 16 residues. As DNA, the CDR3 is TGCGCCAGCAGCTTGGCGGGGGGTTGGGGGAACACTGAAGCTTTCTTT. It specifies CASSLAGGWGNTEAFF.

The chain combines TRBV5-1 with TRBJ2-7, with a possible D match to TRBD1 (5 bases). The CDR3 loop spans 15 amino acids. Germline V CDR1 and CDR2: SGHRS, YFSETQ. Between the trimmed V and J ends, which lost 0 bases and 2 bases, there was a span of 12 bases. This chain's CDR3 is CASSLGQSSTYEQYF. CDR3 in DNA: TGCGCCAGCAGCTTGGGACAGTCAAGTACCTACGAGCAGTACTTC.

This clone was detected only once. V usage is TRBV7-2 and J usage is TRBJ2-2; no clear D. CDR1 is SGHTA and CDR2 is FQGNSA in the germline V gene. This CDR3 spans 12 amino acids. The V and J ends lost 5 bases and 3 bases respectively, with 4 bases between them. The CDR3 loop reads CASSPYTGELFF. The DNA of the CDR3 is TGTGCCAGCAGCCCGTACACCGGGGAGCTGTTTTTT.

The V call is TRBV7-8, the J call TRBJ1-5, with a possible D match to TRBD1 (6 bases). The V end lost 1 base, the J end lost 5 bases, and 12 bases lay between the germline ends. Germline V CDR1 and CDR2: SGHVS, FQNEAQ. The CDR3 length is 15 residues. CDR3 protein: CASSLEAGEYQPQHF. In nucleotides, the CDR3 is TGTGCCAGCAGCTTAGAGGCAGGGGAGTATCAGCCCCAGCATTTT. The full variable domain, its missing parts supplied by reference TRBV7-8 and TRBJ1-5, is GAGVSQSPRYKVAKRGQDVALRCDPISGHVSLFWYQQALGQGPEFLTYFQNEAQLDKSGLPSDRFFAERPEGSVSTLKIQRTQQEDSAVYLCASSLEAGEYQPQHFGDGTRLSIL.

The J gene is TRBJ1-2, the V gene TRBV5-5; D gene unclear. Trimming left V 1 base short and J 6 bases short, with 10 bases between. The CDR3 is made up of 13 amino acids. Germline V gene data show CDR1 as SGHKS and CDR2 as YYEKEE (reference sequence). For the CDR3, the DNA is TGTGCCAGCAGCTTGCGTTCTCTTAATGGCTACACCTTC. Residues: CASSLRSLNGYTF.

This clone has just one count. V gene TRBV4-2 combines with J gene TRBJ2-3, with TRBD2 as a possible D gene (6 bases). This CDR3 has 16 residues. Germline CDR1 LGHNA, CDR2 YNFKEQ. Trimming pared 1 base from V and 4 bases from J, leaving 15 bases between. CDR3 sequence (DNA): TGTGCCAGCAGCCAAGCCCGGGAGAGGGTGGCAGATACGCAGTATTTT. This codes for CASSQARERVADTQYF.

The sample holds one count of this clone. CDR3 sequence (DNA): TGTGCCACCAGCAGGGTAGACCCTGGGGCCGATACGCAGTATTTT. It is translated as CATSRVDPGADTQYF. This rearrangement joins TRBV15 to TRBJ2-3; tentative D call: TRBD1 (5 bases). Germline CDR1 is LNHNV and CDR2 is YYDKDF (reference sequence). The CDR3 is made up of 15 amino acids. Trimming took off 3 bases at V and 6 bases at J, with 16 bases between the two ends.

The chain has TRBV5-4 and TRBJ2-7; 7 bases map to TRBD1. CDR1 and CDR2 from the germline V gene are SGHNT and YYREEE (reference sequence). V was pared by 4 bases and J by 4 bases, with 8 bases of the junction left unmatched. This CDR3 contains 14 residues. In DNA, the CDR3 is TGTGCCAGCAGCGACCAGACAGGGCTTTACGAGCAGTACTTC. Protein sequence: CASSDQTGLYEQYF.

The rearrangement joins TRBV19 to TRBJ2-1; TRBD2 matches at 9 bases. This CDR3 contains 16 residues. From germline, CDR1 is LNHDA and CDR2 SQIVND (reference sequence). The V gene end was trimmed by 1 base and the J gene end by 7 bases; junction bases not matched to a gene: 8. DNA of the CDR3: TGTGCCAGTAGTATAGGGAGGAGCGGGGGGCGGAATGAGCAGTTCTTC. As protein: CASSIGRSGGRNEQFF.

The chain employs TRBV4-3 and TRBJ2-3; D gene ambiguous. Germline-derived CDR1 and CDR2 are LGHNA and YSLEER. CDR3 length: 14 amino acids. The ends were cut back, 3 bases at V and 3 bases at J, with 10 bases in the middle. CDR3 coding DNA: TGCGCCAGCAGCCAGCTCGGAGCGACAGATACGCAGTATTTT. Protein product: CASSQLGATDTQYF.

The chain carries TRBV7-3 and TRBJ2-6, with 7 bases aligning to TRBD1. Trimming removed 5 bases from V and 1 base from J; junction bases left unmatched: 5. Germline assignment: CDR1 SGHTA and CDR2 FQGTGA. This CDR3 comprises 16 residues. The CDR3 DNA sequence: TGTGCCAGCAGCGAACAGGGGAGATCTGGGGCCAACGTCCTGACTTTC. It encodes CASSEQGRSGANVLTF.

The chain carries TRBV7-9 and TRBJ2-7, with D possibly being TRBD1 or TRBD2 (5 bases each). V was clipped by 4 bases and J by 5 bases, with 12 bases between them. This CDR3 has 13 residues. The germline CDR1 and CDR2 sequences are SEHNR and FQNEAQ (reference sequence). The CDR3 bases are TGTGCCAGCAGCTCACAGTTGGGGGACGAGCAGTACTTC. Its protein is CASSSQLGDEQYF. Full variable domain (rest looked up from reference TRBV7-9 and TRBJ2-7): DTGVSQNPRHKITKRGQNVTFRCDPISEHNRLYWYRQTLGQGPEFLTYFQNEAQLEKSRLLSDRFSAERPKGSFSTLEIQRTEQGDSAMYLCASSSQLGDEQYFGPGTRLTVT.

The rearrangement joins TRBV9 to TRBJ2-5; 7 bases are a match to TRBD1. Germline V lookup: CDR1 SGDLS, CDR2 YYNGEE. The J segment lost 2 bases and the V segment lost 0 bases, leaving 4 bases of the junction unmatched. This CDR3 spans 15 amino acids. CDR3 residues: CASSVGGRGQETQYF. The CDR3 DNA is TGTGCCAGCAGCGTAGGTGGCAGGGGGCAAGAGACCCAGTACTTC.

The V gene is TRBV6-1, the J gene TRBJ1-5; no clear D gene. V gave up 1 base and J gave up 4 bases, with 8 bases separating them. The CDR3 loop spans 14 amino acids. Germline V gives CDR1 MNHNS, CDR2 SASEGT. CDR3 loop: CASSEVGYNQPQHF. CDR3 in DNA: TGTGCCAGCAGTGAAGTTGGGTATAATCAGCCCCAGCATTTT.

The gene calls are TRBV27 and TRBJ1-1; no clear D gene. The CDR3 length is 12 residues. Looked up from germline, CDR1 is MNHEY and CDR2 is SMNVEV (reference sequence). V lost 6 bases to trimming and J lost 0 bases, with 5 bases between them. The CDR3 loop reads CASRTMNTEAFF. The CDR3 DNA sequence: TGTGCCAGCAGGACCATGAACACTGAAGCTTTCTTT.

This clone was picked up a small number of times. The V and J genes are TRBV28 and TRBJ1-4; 10 bases fit TRBD1. This CDR3 is built from 14 residues. Trimming cost V 9 bases and J 8 bases; bases outside gene matches: 9. Germline V lookup: CDR1 MDHEN, CDR2 SYDVKM. CDR3 nucleotides: TGTGCCAGTGGCTACCGGGACAGGGGCGAAAAACTGTTTTTT. Its protein is CASGYRDRGEKLFF.

This clone occurred once. The V gene is TRBV7-9, the J gene TRBJ2-3; TRBD2 might be the D (7 bases). The CDR3 covers 16 residues. Germline V CDR1 and CDR2: SEHNR, FQNEAQ (reference sequence). V was clipped by 5 bases and J by 2 bases, with 17 bases between them. Here the CDR3 reads CASSLRGASNTDTQYF. CDR3 nucleotide sequence: TGTGCCAGCAGCCTTCGGGGGGCCTCGAACACAGATACGCAGTATTTT.

The genes are TRBV7-2 and TRBJ1-3; maybe TRBD1 (6 bases). With 4 bases removed from V and 0 bases from J, the gap between germline ends came to 13 bases. CDR1 is SGHTA, CDR2 FQGNSA, per germline. CDR3 size: 16 residues. The CDR3 is CASSSRGRVSGNTIYF. For the CDR3, the DNA is TGTGCCAGCAGCTCCAGGGGCCGAGTCTCTGGAAACACCATATATTTT.

The rearrangement links TRBV19 to TRBJ2-7, with TRBD1 identical over 7 bases. Germline V gives CDR1 LNHDA, CDR2 SQIVND (reference sequence). The CDR3 contains 14 residues. With 6 bases clipped from V and 4 bases from J, the junction kept 9 bases outside the gene matches. This chain's CDR3 is CASRSGTEKYEQYF. The CDR3 region has the DNA TGTGCCAGTAGATCCGGGACAGAGAAATACGAGCAGTACTTC.

This chain connects TRBV28 to TRBJ1-2; possible D gene TRBD1, 5 bases. CDR3 length: 15 residues. Germline V gene data show CDR1 as MDHEN and CDR2 as SYDVKM. V shed 6 bases and J shed 5 bases, with 19 bases lying between them. CDR3 sequence: CASSGLGGRTYGYTF. CDR3 sequence (DNA): TGTGCCAGCAGCGGCCTTGGGGGACGGACTTATGGCTACACCTTC.

In DNA, the CDR3 is TGTGCCAGCAGCCCGCGGGGGGGTAGCACAGATACGCAGTATTTT. Amino acid sequence: CASSPRGGSTDTQYF. This sequence joins TRBV28 and TRBJ2-3, with TRBD2 matching over 9 bases. Germline values: CDR1 MDHEN, CDR2 SYDVKM. V lost 6 bases, J lost 0 bases, and 4 bases stayed unmatched. The CDR3 covers 15 residues.

The chain is built from TRBV9 and TRBJ2-3; D is unclear. The CDR3 consists of 12 residues. V gave up 2 bases and J gave up 3 bases, with 4 bases separating them. The germline CDR1 and CDR2 sequences are SGDLS and YYNGEE. CDR3 nucleotide sequence: TGTGCCAGCAGCGTGGTTACAGATACGCAGTATTTT. This codes for CASSVVTDTQYF.

This clone was seen a few times. The chain has TRBV6-5 and TRBJ2-2; possible D gene TRBD1, 6 bases. CDR1 and CDR2 from the germline V gene are MNHEY and SVGAGI. The CDR3 runs to 15 residues. The germline V and J ends were trimmed by 5 bases and 0 bases, with 10 bases remaining between them. CDR3 sequence (DNA): TGTGCCAGCAGTACCGGGACAACGAACACCGGGGAGCTGTTTTTT. It yields the protein CASSTGTTNTGELFF.